This T cell receptor beta chain is from a study of early T cells in non-severe SARS-CoV-2 infection. MiXCR, run by TCRdb on the 5' RACE reads, gives a single entry per CDR3 protein. Of 68,000 or so distinct CDR3 sequences listed, 13% are singletons. The CDR3 sequence is 16 residues long. The V end lost 2 bases, the J end lost 2 bases, and 13 bases lay between the germline ends. Germline loops: CDR1 SEHNR, CDR2 FQNEAQ (reference sequence). The sequence came from an adult who was a healthcare worker with PCR-confirmed SARS-CoV-2 infection or an uninfected control (not recorded which). V gene TRBV7-9 combines with J gene TRBJ1-3; D may be TRBD1 (5 bases). The sequencing input was whole blood. CDR3 coding DNA: TGTGCCAGCAGCTTAAGATCAAAGGGGCCTGGAAACACCATATATTTT. Translation: CASSLRSKGPGNTIYF.